The 15 T cell receptor beta chains below come from one sample, sequenced in a study of blood T cell repertoires in COVID-19. The protocol was immunoSEQ multiplex PCR, while the TCRdb copy is restricted to in-frame clones and leaves out a portion. This table holds under 150,000 clones, about 80% found once. The sample comprised peripheral blood. The origin of the receptors is an older woman with acute or convalescent COVID-19.

This clone appeared a few times. The chain uses TRBV10-3 and TRBJ1-2; the match to TRBD1 covers 9 bases. The CDR3 length is 15 residues. After removal of 8 bases from V and 3 bases from J, the junction contained 10 bases not matched to a gene. CDR1 and CDR2 (germline): ENHRY, SYGVKD. The CDR3 sequence: CAIGGQGGVDYGYTF. The CDR3 nucleotides read TGTGCCATCGGGGGACAGGGAGGGGTGGACTATGGCTACACCTTC.

The table lists this clone with a count of one. This chain joins TRBV11-1 and TRBJ2-5; weak D call: TRBD2 (6 bases). This CDR3 contains 14 residues. The V and J ends lost 3 bases and 1 base respectively, with 9 bases between them. The germline gives CDR1 SGHAT, CDR2 FQDESV (reference sequence). CDR3: CASSLGGTQETQYF. The CDR3 DNA reads TGTGCCAGCAGCTTGGGCGGGACCCAAGAGACCCAGTACTTC.

The gene calls are TRBV30 and TRBJ2-5; 9 positions match TRBD2. Trimming at V came to 6 bases and at J to 2 bases, leaving 7 bases not matched to a gene. CDR3 length: 14 residues. Germline lookup yields CDR1 GTSNPN and CDR2 SVGIG (reference sequence). The CDR3 bases are TGTGCCTGTCTCTCTAGCGGGACACAAGAGACCCAGTACTTC. Protein sequence: CACLSSGTQETQYF. Full variable domain (rest looked up from reference TRBV30 and TRBJ2-5): SQTIHQWPATLVQPVGSPLSLECTVEGTSNPNLYWYRQAAGRGLQLLFYSVGIGQISSEVPQNLSASRPQDRQFILSSKKLLLSDSGFYLCACLSSGTQETQYFGPGTRLLVL.

The chain couples TRBV5-1 to TRBJ2-3, with a weak D call TRBD1 (5 bases). Germline V gene sequence: CDR1 SGHRS, CDR2 YFSETQ. This CDR3 comprises 15 residues. V was pared by 0 bases and J by 2 bases, with 10 bases between. The CDR3 region is CASSLGGIFTDTQYF. The DNA of the CDR3 is TGCGCCAGCAGCTTGGGGGGCATCTTCACAGATACGCAGTATTTT.

This chain connects TRBV2 to TRBJ1-5; 7 bases fit TRBD1. J was trimmed by 5 bases and V by 3 bases; bases with no gene match: 7. The V gene's germline CDR1 is SNHLY and CDR2 FYNNEI. This CDR3 is built from 15 residues. Here the CDR3 DNA reads TGTGCCAGCAGTGACAGGGGGAGGTTCGATCAGCCCCAGCATTTT. Translating gives CASSDRGRFDQPQHF.

The V call is TRBV11-2, the J call TRBJ2-5; TRBD1 agrees at 9 bases. V was clipped by 4 bases and J by 3 bases; unmatched bases: 6. The germline V gene has CDR1 SGHAT and CDR2 FQNNGV. This CDR3 has 15 amino acids. CDR3 in DNA: TGTGCCAGCAGCTATTGGGGGGACAGGGAAGAGACCCAGTACTTC. Translation gives CASSYWGDREETQYF.

This chain connects TRBV27 to TRBJ2-1; 11 positions match TRBD2. V lost 5 bases, J lost 9 bases, and 9 bases stayed unmatched. Germline lookup yields CDR1 MNHEY and CDR2 SMNVEV (reference sequence). The CDR3 sequence is 15 residues long. The CDR3 DNA reads as TGTGCCAGCAGTCTGCGACTAGCGGGATCACTTGAGCAGTTCTTC. This sequence encodes CASSLRLAGSLEQFF.

The chain recombines TRBV23-1 with TRBJ2-2, with TRBD2 matching over 8 bases. TRBV23-1 is an open reading frame, and its role is uncertain. Trimming took 3 bases from V and 0 from J; bases not matched to a gene: 9. The CDR3 totals 18 residues. The chain's CDR3 is CASSQRLAGFANTGELFF. The CDR3 DNA sequence: TGCGCCAGCAGTCAGAGGTTAGCGGGGTTCGCGAACACCGGGGAGCTGTTTTTT.

The chain has TRBV5-1 and TRBJ1-6, with D uncertain. V was shortened by 2 bases and J by 3 bases, with 12 bases between the two germline ends. Germline V gene lookup returns CDR1 SGHRS and CDR2 YFSETQ. The CDR3 runs 16 residues. In DNA form, the CDR3 reads TGCGCCAGCAGCTTAGGAGACCGATTCTATAATTCACCCCTCCACTTT. Residues: CASSLGDRFYNSPLHF.

The CDR3: CASSYGGYRDSNQPQHF. CDR3 in DNA: TGTGCCAGCAGTTACGGGGGGTACCGGGACAGCAATCAGCCCCAGCATTTT. The chain employs TRBV6-2 or TRBV6-3 and TRBJ1-5; D possibly corresponds to TRBD1 (5 bases). The V end lost 2 bases, the J end lost 1 base, and 15 bases lay between the germline ends. The germline V gene has CDR1 MNHEY and CDR2 SVGEGT. This CDR3 contains 17 residues.

V is TRBV28 and J is TRBJ2-5, with D tentatively TRBD1 (6 bases). Trimming took off 4 bases at V and 5 bases at J, with 8 bases between the two ends. CDR3 length equals 12 residues. CDR1 and CDR2 from the germline V gene are MDHEN and SYDVKM. This CDR3 reads CASSSRGETQYF. The CDR3 DNA reads as TGTGCCAGCAGTTCTAGGGGGGAGACCCAGTACTTC.

The genes are TRBV3-1 (or the pseudogene TRBV3-2) and TRBJ2-3, with D tentatively TRBD2 (6 bases). CDR1 is LGHDT, CDR2 YNNKEL, per germline (reference sequence). The CDR3 length is 14 residues. With 4 bases removed from V and 2 bases from J, the gap between germline ends came to 10 bases. DNA for the CDR3: TGTGCCAGCAGCCCAAGCGGGCCCACAGATACGCAGTATTTT. Residues: CASSPSGPTDTQYF.

This clone was detected only a few times. The chain recombines TRBV10-3 with TRBJ2-7; 7 positions match TRBD1. Germline CDR1 and CDR2: ENHRY and SYGVKD. V lost 4 bases to trimming and J lost 5 bases; unmatched junction nucleotides: 8. The CDR3 length is 14 residues. The CDR3 here is CAISGRQGANEQYF. CDR3 bases: TGTGCCATCAGTGGCCGACAGGGTGCCAACGAGCAGTACTTC.

The chain employs TRBV2 and TRBJ2-7; 9 bases line up with TRBD1. The V and J ends lost 6 bases and 4 bases, in that order; junction bases with no gene match: 7. The CDR3 is 14 residues long. Germline V gene sequence: CDR1 SNHLY, CDR2 FYNNEI. CDR3 coding DNA: TGTGCCAGCAGGGGAGGGACAGGGTCGTACGAGCAGTACTTC. Encoded protein: CASRGGTGSYEQYF. The whole variable domain, remainder taken from reference TRBV2 and TRBJ2-7, is EPEVTQTPSHQVTQMGQEVILRCVPISNHLYFYWYRQILGQKVEFLVSFYNNEISEKSEIFDDQFSVERPDGSNFTLKIRSTKLEDSAMYFCASRGGTGSYEQYFGPGTRLTVT.

The chain recombines TRBV9 with TRBJ2-5, with D perhaps TRBD2 (5 bases). The ends were cut back, 0 bases at V and 5 bases at J, with 17 bases in the middle. CDR1 is SGDLS and CDR2 is YYNGEE in the germline V gene. This CDR3 spans 16 amino acids. CDR3 amino acids: CASSVGAASPRETQYF. As DNA, the CDR3 is TGTGCCAGCAGCGTAGGAGCGGCAAGCCCTCGGGAGACCCAGTACTTC.